Following are 9 T cell receptor beta chains from one sample sequenced in a study of early T cells in non-severe SARS-CoV-2 infection. TCRdb re-called the 5' RACE reads through MiXCR, storing one row per CDR3 protein. There are 65,000 to 85,000 distinct CDR3 sequences in the sample; over 10% occur only once, and 1.1% lies in the top ten. Sequenced material: whole blood. Every receptor here comes from an adult who was a healthcare worker with PCR-confirmed SARS-CoV-2 infection or an uninfected control (not recorded which).

J is TRBJ2-7 and V is TRBV29-1; perhaps TRBD2 as D (6 bases). The CDR3 loop spans 12 amino acids. V lost 7 bases to trimming and J lost 1 base, with 11 bases between them. The germline gives CDR1 SQVTM, CDR2 ANQGSEA. CDR3: CSAAGSSYEQYF. CDR3 DNA sequence: TGCAGCGCCGCGGGATCTTCCTACGAGCAGTACTTC.

V gene TRBV2 combines with J gene TRBJ2-3, with 8 nucleotides matching TRBD2. The V gene's germline CDR1 is SNHLY and CDR2 FYNNEI. This CDR3 is built from 15 residues. The J segment lost 4 bases and the V segment lost 3 bases, leaving 6 bases of the junction unmatched. DNA for the CDR3: TGTGCCAGCAGTGAGAGTCGGGGGGGCCCAGATACGCAGTATTTT. Its translation: CASSESRGGPDTQYF.

The chain uses TRBV4-3 and TRBJ2-2; TRBD2 matches at 10 bases. Germline CDR1 LGHNA, CDR2 YSLEER. The CDR3 totals 19 residues. J lost 6 bases, V lost 0 bases, and 13 bases had no gene match. CDR3 sequence: CASSQEGASGSWRAGELFF. CDR3 DNA: TGCGCCAGCAGCCAAGAGGGGGCTAGCGGGAGCTGGCGGGCCGGGGAGCTGTTTTTT.

This clonotype occurred many times. This chain uses TRBV4-3 with TRBJ2-1, with 13 bases matching TRBD2. V was clipped by 4 bases and J by 14 bases; unmatched bases: 8. The germline gives CDR1 LGHNA, CDR2 YSLEER. CDR3 size: 14 residues. The CDR3, as DNA: TGCGCCAGCAGCCGAGGGACTAGCGGGACTAGGGAGTTCTTC. Translating gives CASSRGTSGTREFF.

This clonotype was seen more than once but under ten times. This sequence joins TRBV5-5 and TRBJ2-3, with D possibly TRBD2 on 5 matching bases. This CDR3 has 16 amino acids. Trimming removed 4 bases at V and 3 bases at J, with 18 bases between. The germline V gene encodes CDR1 SGHKS and CDR2 YYEKEE (reference sequence). CDR3 sequence (DNA): TGTGCCAGCAGCGGCTTTGGAGGATTGGAGACAGATACGCAGTATTTT. Translating it yields CASSGFGGLETDTQYF.

Many counts were recorded for this clonotype. The rearrangement links TRBV5-6 to TRBJ1-5; D uncertain. V lost 2 bases and J lost 4, with 7 bases in between. Germline CDR1 is SGHDT and CDR2 is YYEEEE. The CDR3 sequence is 13 residues long. CDR3 coding DNA: TGTGCCAGCAGCTTTCGGTTAAATCAGCCCCAGCATTTT. Its protein is CASSFRLNQPQHF.

This clonotype was counted ten times or more. The chain uses TRBV6-2 or TRBV6-3 and TRBJ2-7; tentatively, D is TRBD2 (6 bases). Germline values: CDR1 MNHEY, CDR2 SVGEGT. This CDR3 comprises 15 residues. The germline V and J ends were trimmed by 7 bases and 0 bases, with 16 bases remaining between them. The CDR3, as DNA: TGTGCCAGCATCTACGGAGGGGAGCTCTCCTACGAGCAGTACTTC. Residues: CASIYGGELSYEQYF.

In the case of this clonotype: A single base separates this from a much larger clone, so it may be a read error. The missing conserved phenylalanine or tryptophan at the end of this CDR3 makes a read error likely. This chain uses TRBV25-1 with TRBJ1-1; D ambiguous. This CDR3 comprises 16 residues. Looked up from germline, CDR1 is MGHDK and CDR2 is SYGVNS. The ends were cut back, 3 bases at V and 0 bases at J, with 14 bases in the middle. The CDR3 loop reads CASSDTLGGLNTEAFL. CDR3 bases: TGTGCCAGCAGTGATACTCTGGGAGGGTTGAACACTGAAGCTTTCTTA.

This clonotype was observed many times. This chain links TRBV5-1 with TRBJ2-7; 7 bases agree with TRBD1. This CDR3 is 15 amino acids long. The V gene end was trimmed by 0 bases and the J gene end by 0 bases; junction bases not matched to a gene: 3. Germline CDR1 and CDR2: SGHRS and YFSETQ. CDR3 sequence reads: CASSLAGTVSYEQYF. For the CDR3, the DNA is TGCGCCAGCAGCTTGGCCGGGACAGTCTCCTACGAGCAGTACTTC.